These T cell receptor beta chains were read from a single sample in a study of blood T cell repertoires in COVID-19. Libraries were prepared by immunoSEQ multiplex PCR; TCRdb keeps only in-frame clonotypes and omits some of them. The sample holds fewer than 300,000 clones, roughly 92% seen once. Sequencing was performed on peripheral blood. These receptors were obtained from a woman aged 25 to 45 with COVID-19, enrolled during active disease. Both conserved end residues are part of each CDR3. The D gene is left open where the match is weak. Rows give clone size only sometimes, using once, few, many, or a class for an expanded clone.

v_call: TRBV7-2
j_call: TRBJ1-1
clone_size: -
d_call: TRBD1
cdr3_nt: TGTGCCAGCAGTCCCCGGACAGGGAAATACACTGAAGCTTTCTTT
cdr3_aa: CASSPRTGKYTEAFF

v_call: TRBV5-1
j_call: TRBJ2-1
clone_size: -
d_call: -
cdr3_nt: TGCGCCAGCAGCTTTAAGGGGGTCGGGGAGCAGTTCTTC
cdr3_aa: CASSFKGVGEQFF

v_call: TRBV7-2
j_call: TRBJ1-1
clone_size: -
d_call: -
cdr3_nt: TGTGCCAGCAGCTTATCCGACACTGAAGCTTTCTTT
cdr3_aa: CASSLSDTEAFF

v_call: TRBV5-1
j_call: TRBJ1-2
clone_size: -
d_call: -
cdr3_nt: TGCGCCAGCAGCTTGGATCCTTACTATGGCTACACCTTC
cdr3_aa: CASSLDPYYGYTF

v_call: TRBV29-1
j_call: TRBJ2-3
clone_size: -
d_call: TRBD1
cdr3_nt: TGCAGCGTGGGACAGAGCACAGATACGCAGTATTTT
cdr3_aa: CSVGQSTDTQYF

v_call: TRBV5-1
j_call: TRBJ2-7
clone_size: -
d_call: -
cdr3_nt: TGCGCCAGCAGCCTGGGGCCTCTCTCCTACGAGCAGTACTTC
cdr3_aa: CASSLGPLSYEQYF

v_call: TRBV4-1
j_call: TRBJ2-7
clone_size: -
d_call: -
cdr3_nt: TGCGCCAGCAGTCCCCTAGAGGGAGAAGCCTACGAGCAGTACTTC
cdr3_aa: CASSPLEGEAYEQYF

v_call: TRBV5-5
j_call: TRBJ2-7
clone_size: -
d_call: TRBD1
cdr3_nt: TGTGCCAGCAGCTTGAGAGGGGGCCACTACGAGCAGTACTTC
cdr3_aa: CASSLRGGHYEQYF

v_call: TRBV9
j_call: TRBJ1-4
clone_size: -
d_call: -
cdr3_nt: TGTGCCAGCAGCGTAGGAGTGAAGCTTAGAAATGAAAAACTGTTTTTT
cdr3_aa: CASSVGVKLRNEKLFF

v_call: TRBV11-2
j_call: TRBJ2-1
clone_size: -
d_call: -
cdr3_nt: TGTGCCAGCAGCTCACTTCACAATGAGCAGTTCTTC
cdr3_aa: CASSSLHNEQFF

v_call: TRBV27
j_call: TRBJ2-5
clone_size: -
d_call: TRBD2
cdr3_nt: TGTGCCAGCAGTTTCGGACTAGCGGGAGGGCCGTTGGAGACCCAGTACTTC
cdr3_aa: CASSFGLAGGPLETQYF

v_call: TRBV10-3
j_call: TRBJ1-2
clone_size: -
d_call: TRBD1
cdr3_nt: TGTGCCATCAGTTCAGGGGGCGCGAATGGCTACACCTTC
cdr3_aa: CAISSGGANGYTF

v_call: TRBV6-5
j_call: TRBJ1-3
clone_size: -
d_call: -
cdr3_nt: TGTGCCAGCAGGACAGGAGACTCTGGAAACACCATATATTTT
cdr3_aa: CASRTGDSGNTIYF

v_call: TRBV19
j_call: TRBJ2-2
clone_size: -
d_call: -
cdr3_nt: TGTGCCAGTGCCACTCGCAGGGTTGTAGGGAACACCGGGGAGCTGTTTTTT
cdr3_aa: CASATRRVVGNTGELFF

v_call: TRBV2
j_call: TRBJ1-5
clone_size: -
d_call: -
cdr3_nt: TGTGCCAGCAGTGCGGAAGGCAGCGATAGCAATCAGCCCCAGCATTTT
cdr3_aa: CASSAEGSDSNQPQHF

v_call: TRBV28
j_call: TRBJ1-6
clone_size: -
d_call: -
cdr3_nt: TGTGCCAGCAGCACTTCAAATTCACCCCTCCACTTT
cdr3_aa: CASSTSNSPLHF

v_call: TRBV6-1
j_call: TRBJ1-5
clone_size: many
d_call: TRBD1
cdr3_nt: TGTGCCAGCAGTGGCAGACAGGGTTCAGGCAATCAGCCCCAGCATTTT
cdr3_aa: CASSGRQGSGNQPQHF

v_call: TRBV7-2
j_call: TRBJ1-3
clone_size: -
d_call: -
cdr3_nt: TGTGCCAGCAGCTTACTGGGGCAGTCGCTCTCTGGAAACACCATATATTTT
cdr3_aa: CASSLLGQSLSGNTIYF

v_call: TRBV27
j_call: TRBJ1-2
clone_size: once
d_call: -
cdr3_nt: TGTGCCAGCAGCTTCCGGGGTCAGAAGCGGAACTATGGCTACACCTTC
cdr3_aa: CASSFRGQKRNYGYTF

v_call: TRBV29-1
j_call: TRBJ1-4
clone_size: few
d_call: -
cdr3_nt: TGCAGCGTTTTTAGCCGAAATGAAAAACTGTTTTTT
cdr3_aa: CSVFSRNEKLFF

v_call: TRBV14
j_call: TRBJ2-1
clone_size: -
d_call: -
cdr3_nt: TGTGCCAGCAGTCCACAGGGCTCCTACAATGAGCAGTTCTTC
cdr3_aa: CASSPQGSYNEQFF

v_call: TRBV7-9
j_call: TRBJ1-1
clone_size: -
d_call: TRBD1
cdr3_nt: TGTGCCAGCAGCTATCAGGGGGCGGATGAAGCTTTCTTT
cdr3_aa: CASSYQGADEAFF

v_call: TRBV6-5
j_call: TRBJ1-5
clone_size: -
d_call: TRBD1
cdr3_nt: TGTGCCAGCAGTTACACCCGACAGGGGGGTCAGCCCCAGCATTTT
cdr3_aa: CASSYTRQGGQPQHF

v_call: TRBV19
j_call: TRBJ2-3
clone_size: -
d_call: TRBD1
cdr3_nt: TGTGCCAGTAGTATAGTGGCAGGACAGGGGGCTTATTTT
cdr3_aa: CASSIVAGQGAYF

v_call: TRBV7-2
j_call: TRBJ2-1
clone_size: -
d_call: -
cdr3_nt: TGTGCCAGCAGCTTAGGGGCGCTTTTGGAGCAGTTCTTC
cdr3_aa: CASSLGALLEQFF

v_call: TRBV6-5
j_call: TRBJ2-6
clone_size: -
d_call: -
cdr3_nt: TGTGCCAGGGGGGGAGGCGGGACCGGGGCCAACGTCCTGACTTTC
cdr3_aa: CARGGGGTGANVLTF

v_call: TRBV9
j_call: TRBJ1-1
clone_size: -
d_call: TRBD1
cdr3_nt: TGTGCCAGCAGCGTATCAATGGATGGACAGGGTACTGAAGCTTTCTTT
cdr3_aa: CASSVSMDGQGTEAFF

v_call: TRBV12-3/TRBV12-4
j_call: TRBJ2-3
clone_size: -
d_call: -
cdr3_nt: TGTGCCAGCAGCCCATCATCCACAGATACGCAGTATTTT
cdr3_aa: CASSPSSTDTQYF